Below are 9 T cell receptor beta chains sequenced from a single sample in a study of cytomegalovirus exposure and HLA in healthy donors. The primer mix had 60 Vbeta and 13 Jbeta primers. The data were produced by immunoSEQ multiplex PCR, yet TCRdb's version contains in-frame clones alone and is incomplete. The sample has approximately 160,000 clones; around 78% are singletons. Sequenced input: PBMCs. These receptor sequences come from a man aged 35 to 55 in good health and CMV-seronegative.

V and J are TRBV4-1 and TRBJ1-2; the match to TRBD1 covers 7 bases. V lost 1 base to trimming and J lost 7 bases; unmatched junction nucleotides: 9. Germline CDR1 is MGHRA and CDR2 is YSYEKL. The length of the CDR3 is 15 residues. CDR3 amino acids: CASSQVQGVRSGYTF. Here the CDR3 DNA reads TGCGCCAGCAGCCAAGTCCAGGGGGTTAGATCTGGCTACACCTTC.

The genes are TRBV25-1 and TRBJ1-6, with a weak D call TRBD1 (5 bases). The germline V gene encodes CDR1 MGHDK and CDR2 SYGVNS. The CDR3 length is 16 residues. V lost 0 bases, J lost 9 bases, and 15 bases lay in between. The DNA for the CDR3 is TGTGCCAGCAGTGAATATAACCCAGGGCCCCCTTCACCCCTCCACTTT. It translates to CASSEYNPGPPSPLHF.

The chain combines TRBV4-1 with TRBJ2-1, with 9 bases that match TRBD2. V shed 5 bases and J 0 bases; nucleotides not matched to a gene: 5. CDR3 length: 16 residues. Germline V CDR1 and CDR2: MGHRA, YSYEKL. CDR3 sequence (DNA): TGCGCCAGCAGCACCCTAGCGGGGCGCTCCTACAATGAGCAGTTCTTC. It is translated as CASSTLAGRSYNEQFF.

J is TRBJ1-3 and V is TRBV2; D not certain. V lost 8 bases to trimming and J lost 3 bases, with 11 bases between them. CDR1 SNHLY and CDR2 FYNNEI come from the germline V gene. The CDR3 covers 13 residues. DNA for the CDR3: TGTGCCAGCGGGTTCGGACTTGGAAACACCATATATTTT. It is translated as CASGFGLGNTIYF.

This clone appeared once. This chain joins TRBV27 and TRBJ2-1, with 7 bases matching TRBD2. The CDR3 length is 15 residues. Germline values: CDR1 MNHEY, CDR2 SMNVEV (reference sequence). J gave up 5 bases and V 5 bases, and 9 bases lay outside the gene matches. CDR3 amino acids: CASSPLAVLHNEQFF. The CDR3 DNA is TGTGCCAGCAGTCCTCTAGCGGTCTTACACAATGAGCAGTTCTTC.

The genes are TRBV25-1 and TRBJ2-2, with D possibly matching TRBD2 (6 bases). Per germline, CDR1 MGHDK and CDR2 SYGVNS. This CDR3 has 18 residues. V lost 0 bases, J lost 4 bases, and 18 bases lay in between. The CDR3 spells CASSEYVGSEVGTGELFF. As DNA, the CDR3 is TGTGCCAGCAGTGAATACGTCGGGAGCGAGGTTGGCACCGGGGAGCTGTTTTTT.

The sample holds a few counts of this clone. An end of the junction does not agree with germline; a read error may underlie this. The chain has TRBV2 and TRBJ2-4, with TRBD2 identical over 7 bases. Germline CDR1 and CDR2: SNHLY and FYNNEI. The CDR3 is 15 residues long. The CDR3 protein is CASSGLGGRGNSQYF. Written as DNA, the CDR3 is TGTGCCAGCAGTGGTTTAGGCGGGAGAGGGAACAGTCAGTACTTC.

Written as DNA, the CDR3 is TGCGCCAGCAGTGAGGGACAGCTGGCAACTAATGAAAAACTGTTTTTT. This codes for CASSEGQLATNEKLFF. The genes are TRBV10-2 and TRBJ1-4, with TRBD1 as a possible D gene (6 bases). Germline loops: CDR1 WSHSY, CDR2 SAAADI. The CDR3 has 16 amino acids. V lost 2 bases to trimming and J lost 0 bases, with 10 bases between them.

V usage is TRBV27 and J usage is TRBJ1-1; TRBD1 matches 7 bases. CDR1 MNHEY and CDR2 SMNVEV come from the germline V gene (reference sequence). The CDR3 contains 15 residues. The trim removed 6 bases at V and 7 bases at J, leaving 14 bases unmatched. CDR3 protein: CASSLQPGQLGEAFF. DNA for the CDR3: TGTGCCAGCAGCCTTCAACCGGGACAGCTAGGTGAAGCTTTCTTT.